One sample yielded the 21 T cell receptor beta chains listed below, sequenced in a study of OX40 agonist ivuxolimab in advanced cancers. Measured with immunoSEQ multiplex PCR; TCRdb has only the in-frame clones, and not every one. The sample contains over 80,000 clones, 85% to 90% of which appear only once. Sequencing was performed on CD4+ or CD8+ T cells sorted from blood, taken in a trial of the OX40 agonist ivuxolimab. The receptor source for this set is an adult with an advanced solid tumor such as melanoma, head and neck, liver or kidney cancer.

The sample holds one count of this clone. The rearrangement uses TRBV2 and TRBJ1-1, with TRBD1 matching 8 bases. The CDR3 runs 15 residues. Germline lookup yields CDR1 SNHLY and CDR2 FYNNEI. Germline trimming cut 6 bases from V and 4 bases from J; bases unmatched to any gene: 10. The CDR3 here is CASRASDRGGTEAFF. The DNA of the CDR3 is TGTGCCAGCAGAGCCTCTGACAGGGGTGGCACTGAAGCTTTCTTT.

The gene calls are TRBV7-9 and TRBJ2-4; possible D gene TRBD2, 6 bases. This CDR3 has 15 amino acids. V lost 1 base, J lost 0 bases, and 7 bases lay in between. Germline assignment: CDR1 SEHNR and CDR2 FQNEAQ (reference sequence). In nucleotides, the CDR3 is TGTGCCAGCAGCTTAGGGGACTTAGCCAAAAACATTCAGTACTTC. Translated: CASSLGDLAKNIQYF.

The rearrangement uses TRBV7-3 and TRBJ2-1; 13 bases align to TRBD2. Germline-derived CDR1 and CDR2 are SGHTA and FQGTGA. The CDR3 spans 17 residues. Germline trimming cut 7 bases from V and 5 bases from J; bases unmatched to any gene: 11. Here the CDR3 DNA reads TGTGCCAGCACCCTTGGGGGGACTAGCGGGACCCACAATGAGCAGTTCTTC. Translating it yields CASTLGGTSGTHNEQFF.

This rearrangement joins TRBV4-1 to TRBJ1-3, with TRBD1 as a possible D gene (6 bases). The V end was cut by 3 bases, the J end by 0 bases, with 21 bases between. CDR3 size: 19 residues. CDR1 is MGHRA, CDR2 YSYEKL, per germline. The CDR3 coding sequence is TGCGCCAGCAGCCACGCCAGACCCACAGGGAGGTCCTCTGGAAACACCATATATTTT. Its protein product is CASSHARPTGRSSGNTIYF.

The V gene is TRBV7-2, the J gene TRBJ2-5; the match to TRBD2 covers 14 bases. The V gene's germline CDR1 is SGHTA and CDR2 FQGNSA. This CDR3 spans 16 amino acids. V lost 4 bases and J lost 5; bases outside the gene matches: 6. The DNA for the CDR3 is TGTGCCAGCAGCTCCGGACTAGCGGGAGGTCGGGAGACCCAGTACTTC. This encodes CASSSGLAGGRETQYF.

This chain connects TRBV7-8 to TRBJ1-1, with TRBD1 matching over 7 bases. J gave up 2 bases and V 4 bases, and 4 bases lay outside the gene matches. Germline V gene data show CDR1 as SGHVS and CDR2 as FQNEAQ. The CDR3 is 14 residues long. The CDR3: CASSSRTGNTEAFF. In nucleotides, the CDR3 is TGTGCCAGCAGCTCACGGACAGGAAACACTGAAGCTTTCTTT.

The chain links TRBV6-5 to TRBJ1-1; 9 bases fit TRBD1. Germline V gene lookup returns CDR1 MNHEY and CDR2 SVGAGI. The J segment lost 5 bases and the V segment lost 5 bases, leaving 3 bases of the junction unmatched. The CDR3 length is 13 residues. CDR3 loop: CASSHGQGTEAFF. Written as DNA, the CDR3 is TGTGCCAGCAGTCACGGACAGGGGACTGAAGCTTTCTTT.

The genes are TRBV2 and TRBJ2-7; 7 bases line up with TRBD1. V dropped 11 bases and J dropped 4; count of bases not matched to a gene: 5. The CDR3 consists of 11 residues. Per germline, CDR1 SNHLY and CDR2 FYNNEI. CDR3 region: CAEGDSYEQYF. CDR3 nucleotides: TGTGCCGAAGGGGACAGTTACGAGCAGTACTTC.

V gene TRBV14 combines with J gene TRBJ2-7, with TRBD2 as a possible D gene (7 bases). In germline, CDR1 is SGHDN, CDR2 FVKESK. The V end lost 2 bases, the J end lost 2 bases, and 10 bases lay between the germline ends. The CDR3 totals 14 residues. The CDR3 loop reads CASSQQGTTYEQYF. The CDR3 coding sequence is TGTGCCAGCAGCCAACAGGGGACTACCTACGAGCAGTACTTC.

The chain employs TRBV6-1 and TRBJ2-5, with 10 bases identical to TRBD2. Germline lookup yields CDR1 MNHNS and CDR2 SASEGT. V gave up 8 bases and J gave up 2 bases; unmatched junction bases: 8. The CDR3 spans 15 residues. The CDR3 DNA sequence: TGTGCCAGCCGCAGACTAGCGGGTACTCAAGAGACCCAGTACTTC. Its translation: CASRRLAGTQETQYF.

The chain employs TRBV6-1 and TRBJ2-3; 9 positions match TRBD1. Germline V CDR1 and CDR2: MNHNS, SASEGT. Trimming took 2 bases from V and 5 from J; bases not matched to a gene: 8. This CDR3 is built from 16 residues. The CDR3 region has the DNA TGTGCCAGCAGTGAATCTAGGACAGGGGCGGGAGATACGCAGTATTTT. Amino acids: CASSESRTGAGDTQYF.

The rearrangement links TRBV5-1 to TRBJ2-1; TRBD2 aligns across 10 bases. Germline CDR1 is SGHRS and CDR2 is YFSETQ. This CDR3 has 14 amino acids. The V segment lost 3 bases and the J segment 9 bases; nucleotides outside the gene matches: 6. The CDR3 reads CASSWSGGAAEQFF. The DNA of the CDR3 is TGCGCCAGCAGCTGGAGCGGGGGGGCCGCTGAGCAGTTCTTC.

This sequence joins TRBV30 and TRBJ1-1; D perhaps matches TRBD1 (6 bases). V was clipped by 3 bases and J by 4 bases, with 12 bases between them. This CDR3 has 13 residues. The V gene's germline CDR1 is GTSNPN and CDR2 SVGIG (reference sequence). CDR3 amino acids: CAWSSQGRTEAFF. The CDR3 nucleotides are TGTGCCTGGAGCAGCCAGGGGCGCACTGAAGCTTTCTTT.

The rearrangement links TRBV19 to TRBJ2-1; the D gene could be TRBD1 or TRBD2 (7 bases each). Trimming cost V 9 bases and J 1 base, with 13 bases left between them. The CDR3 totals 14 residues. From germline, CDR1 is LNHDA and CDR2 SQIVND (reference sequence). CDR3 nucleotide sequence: TGTGCCAGCTCAGGGGGGGTTTCCTACAATGAGCAGTTCTTC. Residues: CASSGGVSYNEQFF.

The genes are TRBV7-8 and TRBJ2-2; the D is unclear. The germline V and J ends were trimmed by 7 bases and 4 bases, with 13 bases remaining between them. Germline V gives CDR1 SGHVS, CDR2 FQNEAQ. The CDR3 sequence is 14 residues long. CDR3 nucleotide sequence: TGTGCCAGCATCCCTTACACTGCCACCGGGGAGCTGTTTTTT. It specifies CASIPYTATGELFF.

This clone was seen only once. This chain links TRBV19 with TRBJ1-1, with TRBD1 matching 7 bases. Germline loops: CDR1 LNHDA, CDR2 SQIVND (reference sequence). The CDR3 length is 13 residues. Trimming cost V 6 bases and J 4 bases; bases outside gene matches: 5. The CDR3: CASRERQGTEAFF. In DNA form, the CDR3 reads TGTGCCAGTAGGGAAAGACAGGGCACTGAAGCTTTCTTT.

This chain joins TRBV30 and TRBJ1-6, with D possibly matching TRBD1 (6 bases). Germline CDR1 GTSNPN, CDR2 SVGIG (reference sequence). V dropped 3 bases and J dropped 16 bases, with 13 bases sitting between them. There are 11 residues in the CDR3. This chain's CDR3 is CAWRGGGSLHF. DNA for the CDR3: TGTGCCTGGAGAGGGGGTGGTTCTCTCCACTTT. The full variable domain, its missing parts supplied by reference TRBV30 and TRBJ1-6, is SQTIHQWPATLVQPVGSPLSLECTVEGTSNPNLYWYRQAAGRGLQLLFYSVGIGQISSEVPQNLSASRPQDRQFILSSKKLLLSDSGFYLCAWRGGGSLHFGNGTRLTVT.

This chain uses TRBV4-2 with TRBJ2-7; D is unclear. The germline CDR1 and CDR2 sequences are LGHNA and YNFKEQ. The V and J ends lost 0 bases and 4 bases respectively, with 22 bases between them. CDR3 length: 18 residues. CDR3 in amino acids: CASSQEVARLNSFYEQYF. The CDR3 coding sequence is TGTGCCAGCAGCCAAGAAGTTGCCAGGCTCAACTCGTTTTACGAGCAGTACTTC.

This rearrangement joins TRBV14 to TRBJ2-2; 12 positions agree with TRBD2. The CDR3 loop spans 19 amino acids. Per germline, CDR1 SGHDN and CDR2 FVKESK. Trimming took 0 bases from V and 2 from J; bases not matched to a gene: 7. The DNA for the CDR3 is TGTGCCAGCAGCCAAGAATGGAAACTAGCGGGGGGTAACACCGGGGAGCTGTTTTTT. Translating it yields CASSQEWKLAGGNTGELFF.

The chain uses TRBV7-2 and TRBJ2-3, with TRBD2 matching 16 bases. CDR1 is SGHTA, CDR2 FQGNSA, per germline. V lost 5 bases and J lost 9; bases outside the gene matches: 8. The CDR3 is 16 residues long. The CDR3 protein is CASSPGLAGGKRTQYF. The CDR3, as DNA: TGTGCCAGCAGCCCGGGACTAGCGGGAGGGAAAAGGACGCAGTATTTT.

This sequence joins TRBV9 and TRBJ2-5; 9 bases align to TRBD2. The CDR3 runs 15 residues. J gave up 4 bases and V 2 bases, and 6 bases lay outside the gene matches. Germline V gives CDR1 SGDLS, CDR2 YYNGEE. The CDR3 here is CASSVQAGGRETQYF. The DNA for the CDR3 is TGTGCCAGCAGCGTTCAAGCGGGAGGTCGAGAGACCCAGTACTTC.